This TCR beta chain was recorded in a study of cytomegalovirus exposure and HLA in healthy donors. About this clone: As yet, its antigen is unknown.

Per germline, CDR1 SGHAT and CDR2 FQNNGV. Trimming took 2 bases from V and 6 from J, leaving 11 bases between them. The CDR3 contains 13 residues. Study outcomes and limitations: About 150 TCR beta chains were listed as cytomegalovirus-associated. More clonal expansion characterized HLA-associated TCR beta chains than equally common others in a later analysis.

The PCR had 60 Vbeta and 13 Jbeta primers. Repertoires were generated with immunoSEQ multiplex PCR, while TCRdb's copy carries only in-frame clones and drops some. Here the sample spans roughly 100,000 clones, 70% being singletons. The sample was PBMCs. The clonotype was recovered from a man aged 35 to 55 in good health and CMV-seropositive. The V call is TRBV11-2, the J call TRBJ2-7; a possible D gene is TRBD1 (6 bases). The CDR3 loop is CASSLTPGAEQYV. The CDR3 DNA is TGTGCCAGCAGCTTAACTCCAGGGGCCGAGCAGTACGTC.